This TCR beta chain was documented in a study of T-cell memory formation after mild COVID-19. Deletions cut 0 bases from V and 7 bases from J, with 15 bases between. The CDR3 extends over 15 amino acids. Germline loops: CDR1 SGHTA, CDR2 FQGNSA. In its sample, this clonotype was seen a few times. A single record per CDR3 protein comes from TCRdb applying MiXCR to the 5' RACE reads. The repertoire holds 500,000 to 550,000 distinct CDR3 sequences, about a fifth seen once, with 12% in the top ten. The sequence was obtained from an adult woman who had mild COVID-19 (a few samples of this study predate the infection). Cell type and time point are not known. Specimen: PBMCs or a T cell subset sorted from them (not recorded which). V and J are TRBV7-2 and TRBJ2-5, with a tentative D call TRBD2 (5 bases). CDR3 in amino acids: CASSLASGTPGTQYF. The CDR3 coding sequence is TGTGCCAGCAGCTTAGCTTCGGGAACCCCTGGGACCCAGTACTTC.